This TCR beta chain was captured by sequencing in a study of cytomegalovirus exposure and HLA in healthy donors. Whole-study results and caveats: Earlier analysis looked at TCR beta V segments, and most were productive about 90% or about 30% of the time.

V shed 5 bases, J shed 5 bases, and the junction held 7 bases outside the gene matches. This CDR3 has 14 amino acids. Germline CDR1 reads SGHTA; CDR2 reads FQGNSA. PCR was performed using 60 Vbeta and 13 Jbeta primers. Some clones are missing from TCRdb's copy, which holds only in-frame ones; the method was immunoSEQ multiplex PCR. The sample records over 100,000 clones, around 85% being singletons. For this clone: What it binds is not known.

The sample was PBMCs. The chain links TRBV7-2 to TRBJ1-1; 8 bases line up with TRBD1. This TCR was sampled from a young man in good health and CMV-seronegative. Here the CDR3 reads CASSAQGDGTEAFF. The CDR3 coding sequence is TGTGCCAGCAGCGCACAGGGGGACGGAACTGAAGCTTTCTTT. Full variable domain (outside the CDR3, taken from reference TRBV7-2 and TRBJ1-1): GAGVSQSPSNKVTEKGKDVELRCDPISGHTALYWYRQSLGQGLEFLIYFQGNSAPDKSGLPSDRFSAERTGGSVSTLTIQRTQQEDSAVYLCASSAQGDGTEAFFGQGTRLTVV.